This TCR beta chain emerged from a study of T cell responses to AZD1222 COVID-19 vaccine. Study-wide background: Second doses that came at about 4 or about 12 weeks were put together. The study, taken as a whole, reports: Baseline serostatus was positive in only five to seven AZD1222 recipients.

TCRdb's copy holds only in-frame clones and misses some; the assay was immunoSEQ multiplex PCR. Altogether 110,000 to 150,000 clones are present, approximately 93% being singletons, with the ten largest covering 5.1%. About this clone itself: Antigen unknown.

Germline-derived CDR1 and CDR2 are MNHEY and SMNVEV (reference sequence). This CDR3 has 17 amino acids. J gave up 8 bases and V 3 bases, and 10 bases lay outside the gene matches. This material consisted of peripheral blood, taken on day 0 of AZD1222 vaccination. The chain has TRBV27 and TRBJ2-1; the match to TRBD2 covers 13 bases. The TCR comes from an adult in good health. The CDR3 reads CASSFWTSGSKLDEQFF. The CDR3 nucleotides read TGTGCCAGCAGTTTCTGGACTAGCGGGAGCAAGTTGGATGAGCAGTTCTTC.